Shown below are 29 T cell receptor beta chains from a single sample sequenced in a study of blood T cell repertoires in COVID-19 (dated by TCRdb to 2018 to 2020). Libraries came from the immunoSEQ multiplex PCR assay. As stored in TCRdb, this immuneACCESS dataset retains in-frame rearrangements with V and J assigned. A fraction of the clones does not appear; measured against another copy, unresolved V genes explain less than half of the discrepancy, and the remainder lacks a known reason. The sample has around 100,000 clones on record, approximately 90% of them singletons. The ten largest make up 5.1% of the sample. The material sequenced was peripheral blood. These TCRs come from a man aged 50-60 years with acute or convalescent COVID-19.

DNA of the CDR3: TGTGCCAGCAGCTCGAGCTCCTATAATTCACCCCTCCACTTT. It specifies CASSSSSYNSPLHF. The chain links TRBV7-2 to TRBJ1-6; D is undetermined. V lost 4 bases, J lost 0 bases, and 4 bases lay in between. The germline gives CDR1 SGHTA, CDR2 FQGNSA. This CDR3 comprises 14 residues.

The rearrangement links TRBV10-2 to TRBJ1-1; D is unclear. V lost 0 bases to trimming and J lost 10 bases, with 12 bases between them. Per the germline V gene, CDR1 is WSHSY and CDR2 is SAAADI. The CDR3 spans 13 residues. CDR3 in DNA: TGCGCCAGCAGTGAGTCCGCAGGTCGGTTAGCTTTCTTT. Translating gives CASSESAGRLAFF.

CDR3 residues: CASSLDRVGGYTF. Here the CDR3 DNA reads TGTGCCAGCAGCTTAGACAGGGTCGGGGGCTACACCTTC. This sequence joins TRBV11-2 and TRBJ1-2; D perhaps matches TRBD1 (5 bases). V was cut by 0 bases and J by 8 bases, with 10 bases left in between. The CDR3 totals 13 residues. Germline V gene sequence: CDR1 SGHAT, CDR2 FQNNGV.

The chain carries TRBV21-1 and TRBJ2-5; the D segment call TRBD2 is taken from the table without a DNA check. TRBV21-1 is listed as a pseudogene. This CDR3 is 17 amino acids long. The CDR3 sequence is CASSIRPKTGRTETQYF. CDR3 DNA: TGTGCCAGCAGCATACGCCCGAAAACTGGGAGGACAGAGACCCAGTACTTC.

This clone was seen a single time. The chain couples TRBV5-1 to TRBJ1-4; D is possibly TRBD1 (6 bases). CDR1 SGHRS and CDR2 YFSETQ come from the germline V gene. V lost 0 bases and J 1 base, leaving 19 bases between the germline ends. This CDR3 has 19 residues. CDR3 sequence reads: CASSLASTLGAGTNEKLFF. The DNA of the CDR3 is TGCGCCAGCAGCTTGGCCTCTACTCTGGGGGCTGGAACTAATGAAAAACTGTTTTTT.

The chain is built from TRBV10-1 and TRBJ2-5, with D possibly being TRBD1 (5 bases). V was pared by 0 bases and J by 5 bases, with 7 bases between. This CDR3 is 13 amino acids long. Looked up from germline, CDR1 is WNHNN and CDR2 is SYGVQD (reference sequence). The chain's CDR3 is CASSESGQETQYF. The CDR3 region has the DNA TGCGCCAGCAGTGAGTCGGGGCAGGAGACCCAGTACTTC.

The chain uses TRBV18 and TRBJ2-1; the match to TRBD2 covers 7 bases. Per the germline V gene, CDR1 is KGHSH and CDR2 is LQKENI. CDR3 length equals 15 residues. V was pared by 1 base and J by 4 bases, with 4 bases of the junction left unmatched. CDR3 bases: TGTGCCAGCTCACCACGTCTAGCGGATTACAATGAGCAGTTCTTC. This encodes CASSPRLADYNEQFF. The variable domain in full, with the rest retrieved from reference TRBV18 and TRBJ2-1, is NAGVMQNPRHLVRRRGQEARLRCSPMKGHSHVYWYRQLPEEGLKFMVYLQKENIIDESGMPKERFSAEFPKEGPSILRIQQVVRGDSAAYFCASSPRLADYNEQFFGPGTRLTVL.

The rearrangement uses TRBV5-1 and TRBJ2-2; no clear D. Germline V gene data show CDR1 as SGHRS and CDR2 as YFSETQ. This CDR3 has 16 residues. V lost 0 bases to trimming and J lost 1 base, with 10 bases between them. The CDR3 bases are TGCGCCAGCAGCTTGGGATCGGCTAGGAACACCGGGGAGCTGTTTTTT. Translation gives CASSLGSARNTGELFF.

This clone was counted once. The V call is TRBV7-9, the J call TRBJ2-4; 9 bases fit TRBD1. The CDR3 runs to 16 residues. CDR1 is SEHNR, CDR2 FQNEAQ, per germline (reference sequence). V was pared by 4 bases and J by 2 bases, with 6 bases of the junction left unmatched. This chain's CDR3 is CASSYTGGASKNIQYF. The CDR3 DNA follows: TGTGCCAGCAGCTACACAGGGGGCGCTTCCAAAAACATTCAGTACTTC.

The genes are TRBV5-6 and TRBJ1-2, with TRBD1 as a possible D gene (5 bases). The CDR3 has 15 residues. V lost 0 bases to trimming and J lost 3 bases, with 12 bases between them. The germline CDR1 and CDR2 sequences are SGHDT and YYEEEE. The DNA of the CDR3 is TGTGCCAGCAGCTTGGAAGCCCAGGGATACTATGGCTACACCTTC. This translates into CASSLEAQGYYGYTF.

The V and J genes are TRBV30 and TRBJ2-5, with 7 bases aligning to TRBD1. The germline V gene has CDR1 GTSNPN and CDR2 SVGIG (reference sequence). The CDR3 is 13 residues long. V shed 4 bases, J shed 4 bases, and the junction held 6 bases outside the gene matches. This CDR3 is CAWTPTGPETQYF. In DNA form, the CDR3 reads TGTGCCTGGACTCCGACAGGGCCAGAGACCCAGTACTTC.

V is TRBV2 and J is TRBJ1-6; D unresolved. CDR3 length: 14 amino acids. The V gene's germline CDR1 is SNHLY and CDR2 FYNNEI. Trimming pared 4 bases from V and 7 bases from J, leaving 11 bases between. CDR3 loop: CASSGRGGNSPLHF. As DNA, the CDR3 is TGTGCCAGCAGTGGGCGGGGAGGCAATTCACCCCTCCACTTT.

This chain uses TRBV19 with TRBJ2-2; tentative D call: TRBD2 (5 bases). The CDR3 runs 14 residues. Deletions cut 6 bases from V and 1 base from J, with 9 bases between. Per germline, CDR1 LNHDA and CDR2 SQIVND (reference sequence). Here the CDR3 reads CASSVALNTGELFF. DNA for the CDR3: TGTGCCAGTAGCGTAGCGTTGAACACCGGGGAGCTGTTTTTT. Complete variable domain (other parts from reference TRBV19 and TRBJ2-2): DGGITQSPKYLFRKEGQNVTLSCEQNLNHDAMYWYRQDPGQGLRLIYYSQIVNDFQKGDIAEGYSVSREKKESFPLTVTSAQKNPTAFYLCASSVALNTGELFFGEGSRLTVL.

The genes are TRBV21-1 and TRBJ2-2; the listed D gene, TRBD1, was not tested against the DNA. TRBV21-1 constitutes a pseudogene. This CDR3 is 15 amino acids long. CDR3 coding DNA: TGTGCCAGCAACCCGGACAGGGAGGACACCGGGGAGCTGTTTTTT. Its translation: CASNPDREDTGELFF.

This clone turned up a few times. This chain uses TRBV14 with TRBJ2-1; D possibly corresponds to TRBD2 (6 bases). The V end lost 6 bases, the J end lost 10 bases, and 13 bases lay between the germline ends. CDR3 length equals 12 residues. Germline CDR1 reads SGHDN; CDR2 reads FVKESK. The CDR3 sequence is CASSWEVGEQFF. The CDR3, as DNA: TGTGCCAGCAGTTGGGAGGTCGGCGAGCAGTTCTTC.

This chain links TRBV24-1 with TRBJ2-1; 12 bases agree with TRBD2. This CDR3 has 17 amino acids. V dropped 3 bases and J dropped 9; count of bases not matched to a gene: 11. Germline V gene lookup returns CDR1 KGHDR and CDR2 SFDVKD. The CDR3 sequence: CATSDARTSGDRSEQFF. In nucleotides, the CDR3 is TGTGCCACCAGTGATGCCCGGACTAGCGGGGACAGGAGTGAGCAGTTCTTC.

This chain joins TRBV4-1 and TRBJ1-1, with unresolved D. Germline V gene data show CDR1 as MGHRA and CDR2 as YSYEKL. This CDR3 spans 14 amino acids. Trimming pared 1 base from V and 2 bases from J, leaving 8 bases between. The chain's CDR3 is CASSQGGSNTEAFF. The CDR3, as DNA: TGCGCCAGCAGCCAAGGAGGAAGTAACACTGAAGCTTTCTTT.

This chain uses TRBV5-1 with TRBJ2-7; TRBD1 agrees at 9 bases. In germline, CDR1 is SGHRS, CDR2 YFSETQ. CDR3 length: 14 amino acids. Trimming cost V 3 bases and J 1 base; bases outside gene matches: 2. The CDR3 DNA is TGCGCCAGCAGCTCGGACAGGGGATCCTACGAGCAGTACTTC. It is translated as CASSSDRGSYEQYF.

The chain is built from TRBV5-1 and TRBJ2-3, with D hard to call. The CDR3 consists of 13 residues. The germline CDR1 and CDR2 sequences are SGHRS and YFSETQ. Trimming took off 0 bases at V and 3 bases at J, with 5 bases between the two ends. The CDR3: CASSLAGTDTQYF. The CDR3 coding sequence is TGCGCCAGCAGCTTGGCCGGGACAGATACGCAGTATTTT.

This clone has a single count. V is TRBV19 and J is TRBJ1-5, with unresolved D. Germline lookup yields CDR1 LNHDA and CDR2 SQIVND (reference sequence). This CDR3 is 15 amino acids long. V lost 1 base and J lost 0, with 7 bases in between. The CDR3 is CASSIGQSSNQPQHF. The DNA for the CDR3 is TGTGCCAGTAGTATAGGGCAATCTAGCAATCAGCCCCAGCATTTT.

The chain couples TRBV19 to TRBJ1-1, with 8 nucleotides matching TRBD1. From germline, CDR1 is LNHDA and CDR2 SQIVND (reference sequence). Trimming took 6 bases from V and 4 from J; bases not matched to a gene: 7. The CDR3 covers 14 residues. The CDR3 DNA sequence: TGTGCCAGTAGAGCGGACAGGGTCAGCACTGAAGCTTTCTTT. Amino acid sequence: CASRADRVSTEAFF.

The chain employs TRBV19 and TRBJ2-4; TRBD1 matches at 10 bases. The germline CDR1 and CDR2 sequences are LNHDA and SQIVND (reference sequence). V gave up 5 bases and J gave up 1 base; unmatched junction bases: 14. CDR3 size: 19 residues. The CDR3 bases are TGTGCCAGTAGTTTCTCCAGCGGGACAGGGGTACTGGCCAAAAACATTCAGTACTTC. It translates to CASSFSSGTGVLAKNIQYF.

This chain links TRBV11-2 with TRBJ1-1; 9 bases line up with TRBD1. The ends lost 3 bases at V and 5 bases at J; junction bases unmatched: 4. The CDR3 has 14 residues. Germline lookup yields CDR1 SGHAT and CDR2 FQNNGV. The CDR3 spells CASSLGQGGTEAFF. The CDR3 region has the DNA TGTGCCAGCAGCTTGGGACAGGGAGGAACTGAAGCTTTCTTT.

The chain joins TRBV18 to TRBJ2-3, with 11 nucleotides matching TRBD2. The CDR3 contains 13 residues. V lost 8 bases, J lost 10 bases, and 8 bases stayed unmatched. Germline CDR1 reads KGHSH; CDR2 reads LQKENI. The CDR3 here is CASTNRTSGSQYF. The CDR3 DNA sequence: TGTGCCAGCACGAACCGGACTAGCGGGTCGCAGTATTTT.

CDR3 coding DNA: TGTGCCACCAGTGAAGGGCAGGGGAAAAACACTGAAGCTTTCTTT. Its translation: CATSEGQGKNTEAFF. V gene TRBV24-1 combines with J gene TRBJ1-1; TRBD1 is a possible D gene (6 bases). In germline, CDR1 is KGHDR, CDR2 SFDVKD. The CDR3 totals 15 residues. The V and J ends lost 4 bases and 2 bases respectively, with 13 bases between them.

V usage is TRBV30 and J usage is TRBJ2-7, with 8 bases fitting TRBD1. This CDR3 region has 14 residues. Germline V lookup: CDR1 GTSNPN, CDR2 SVGIG (reference sequence). V lost 0 bases, J lost 4 bases, and 5 bases stayed unmatched. In DNA, the CDR3 is TGTGCCTGGAGTGTCGGACAGGGTGTATACGAGCAGTACTTC. It specifies CAWSVGQGVYEQYF.

The rearrangement joins TRBV12-5 to TRBJ2-5; possible D gene TRBD1, 7 bases. The V end lost 0 bases, the J end lost 5 bases, and 13 bases lay between the germline ends. This CDR3 is built from 15 residues. CDR1 LGHNT and CDR2 FRNRAP come from the germline V gene. CDR3 sequence reads: CASGLVGGGWETQYF. In nucleotides, the CDR3 is TGTGCTAGTGGTTTGGTAGGAGGGGGCTGGGAGACCCAGTACTTC. Complete variable domain (other parts from reference TRBV12-5 and TRBJ2-5): DARVTQTPRHKVTEMGQEVTMRCQPILGHNTVFWYRQTMMQGLELLAYFRNRAPLDDSGMPKDRFSAEMPDATLATLKIQPSEPRDSAVYFCASGLVGGGWETQYFGPGTRLLVL.

This clone was counted once. The chain combines TRBV9 with TRBJ2-3; the match to TRBD2 covers 11 bases. V dropped 4 bases and J dropped 6; count of bases not matched to a gene: 7. Germline values: CDR1 SGDLS, CDR2 YYNGEE. The CDR3 loop spans 15 amino acids. The CDR3 spells CASSLTSGRGDTQYF. CDR3 DNA sequence: TGTGCCAGCAGCCTTACTAGCGGGAGAGGGGATACGCAGTATTTT.

The chain links TRBV19 to TRBJ1-3, with TRBD1 as a possible D gene (5 bases). V was shortened by 0 bases and J by 0 bases, with 21 bases between the two germline ends. CDR3 length: 20 amino acids. CDR1 LNHDA and CDR2 SQIVND come from the germline V gene (reference sequence). CDR3 amino acids: CASSIEEGRRLLRSGNTIYF. The CDR3 DNA reads as TGTGCCAGTAGTATAGAGGAGGGGAGAAGGTTGCTTCGCTCTGGAAACACCATATATTTT.